This TCR beta chain is drawn from a study of T cell changes during pregnancy in multiple sclerosis. Generated by immunoSEQ multiplex PCR, the TCRdb table keeps only in-frame clones and is missing some. The data show about 51,000 clones, with 93% seen just once and around 1.9% held by the top ten. Trimming removed 7 bases from V and 9 bases from J; junction bases left unmatched: 4. Germline values: CDR1 LNHDA, CDR2 SQIVND (reference sequence). The CDR3 covers 11 residues. The V and J genes are TRBV19 and TRBJ2-3, with 7 bases fitting TRBD2. This clonotype was obtained from a female donor with multiple sclerosis, enrolled in a pregnancy study. Sequencing used peripheral blood, obtained in the second trimester of pregnancy. CDR3 amino acids: CASKAGDTQYF. The CDR3 DNA follows: TGTGCCAGTAAGGCGGGAGACACGCAGTATTTT.